The sequence of this TCR beta chain was determined in a study of blood T cell repertoires in COVID-19. V gave up 4 bases and J gave up 3 bases; unmatched junction bases: 9. The germline gives CDR1 MGHRA, CDR2 YSYEKL. This CDR3 has 16 residues. Sequencing was performed with immunoSEQ multiplex PCR; in TCRdb, only in-frame clones are kept and a portion is missing. The profile shows approximately 150,000 clones, around nine tenths of them singletons. This rearrangement joins TRBV4-1 to TRBJ2-3; the match to TRBD2 covers 8 bases. Sequenced input: peripheral blood. The receptor was derived from a woman aged 80 or over with COVID-19, enrolled during active disease. This CDR3 reads CASSLLGGGGTDTQYF. In DNA form, the CDR3 reads TGCGCCAGCAGCCTTCTTGGGGGCGGGGGGACAGATACGCAGTATTTT.